This T cell receptor (beta chain) comes out of a study of cytomegalovirus exposure and HLA in healthy donors. Profiling relied on immunoSEQ multiplex PCR, and the TCRdb table lists in-frame clones only, not all of them. This sample has some 330,000 clones, with just over 85% found just once. About this clone: Its antigen is not identified.

Germline CDR1 and CDR2: ENHRY and SYGVKD. CDR3 length: 15 residues. Trimming shortened V by 9 bases and J by 2 bases, and 17 bases separated the two germline ends. Findings and limits, study-wide: Researchers catalogued approximately 170 TCR beta chains as cytomegalovirus-associated.

The V gene is TRBV10-3, the J gene TRBJ1-5, with D possibly being TRBD1 (5 bases). The clonotype was recovered from a woman under 30 in good health and CMV-seronegative. The material sequenced was PBMCs. DNA of the CDR3: TGTGCCATTAGAAAGGGGCTAGGTGGCAATCAGCCCCAGCATTTT. This sequence encodes CAIRKGLGGNQPQHF.